The 19 T cell receptor beta chains in this list originate from one sample, sequenced in a study of regulatory T cells in long-lasting Graves disease. Time point in this sample: persistent/refractory GD, antithyroid drugs over 5 years with positive TRAb. Preparation of the TCR library used RNA extracted from PBMCs. Sequencing libraries for TCR beta were prepared with iRepertoire HTBI primers and Arm-PCR of CDR3 regions. TCRdb ran MiXCR on the multiplex PCR reads and lists one entry per CDR3 protein. The table has roughly 430,000 distinct CDR3 sequences, over 20% seen once. The specimen comprised peripheral blood mononuclear cells (PBMCs), sampled when the disease was refractory, from a patient treated with antithyroid drugs. Every receptor here comes from a female donor with Graves disease.

Concerning this clonotype itself: One junction end disagrees with the germline gene, perhaps due to a read error. This chain uses TRBV14 with TRBJ2-4, with no clear D. Germline-derived CDR1 and CDR2 are SGHDN and FVKESK. This CDR3 spans 13 amino acids. CDR3 sequence: CASSQSRVNEQCF. The CDR3 DNA follows: TGTGCCAGCAGCCAAAGCCGGGTTAACGAGCAGTGCTTC.

The J gene is TRBJ2-7, the V gene TRBV20-1, with 7 bases fitting TRBD2. V lost 6 bases, J lost 2 bases, and 13 bases stayed unmatched. This CDR3 region has 15 residues. Germline CDR1 reads DFQATT; CDR2 reads SNEGSKA (reference sequence). The DNA for the CDR3 is TGCAGTGCCCATGACGGGGGGACGTTTCCCTACGAGCAGTACTTC. Protein sequence: CSAHDGGTFPYEQYF.

This clonotype was seen many times. V gene TRBV28 combines with J gene TRBJ2-7; 7 bases map to TRBD1. The germline V gene encodes CDR1 MDHEN and CDR2 SYDVKM. Trimming at V came to 8 bases and at J to 5 bases, leaving 12 bases not matched to a gene. The CDR3 contains 14 residues. The CDR3 coding sequence is TGTGCCAGCGGACCGGGACAGCCTTTAGACGAGCAGTACTTC. Its translation is CASGPGQPLDEQYF.

This clonotype was seen at least ten times. The chain employs TRBV20-1 and TRBJ1-1; D might be TRBD1 (6 bases). V was shortened by 3 bases and J by 0 bases, with 14 bases between the two germline ends. Germline CDR1 and CDR2: DFQATT and SNEGSKA (reference sequence). CDR3 size: 15 residues. This CDR3 is CSARGGGSMNTEAFF. CDR3 coding DNA: TGCAGTGCTAGGGGAGGGGGAAGCATGAACACTGAAGCTTTCTTT.

This clonotype appeared once. V is TRBV30 and J is TRBJ2-7; the D gene could be TRBD1 or TRBD2 (5 bases each). Trimming pared 2 bases from V and 3 bases from J, leaving 11 bases between. Per germline, CDR1 GTSNPN and CDR2 SVGIG (reference sequence). The CDR3 loop spans 13 amino acids. For the CDR3, the DNA is TGTGCCTGGAGTAAGGGACGGGACTACGAGCAGTACTTC. Protein: CAWSKGRDYEQYF.

This clonotype was recorded many times. The rearrangement links TRBV15 to TRBJ2-7; TRBD2 agrees at 8 bases. The germline V gene encodes CDR1 LNHNV and CDR2 YYDKDF (reference sequence). J gave up 1 base and V 0 bases, and 8 bases lay outside the gene matches. The CDR3 has 17 residues. The CDR3 DNA is TGTGCCACCAGCAGAGATGACGCGGGGGGCGAATCCTACGAGCAGTACTTC. As protein: CATSRDDAGGESYEQYF.

The rearrangement links TRBV6-9 to TRBJ2-2; the D gene is possibly TRBD1 (6 bases). V gave up 3 bases and J gave up 5 bases, with 10 bases separating them. The CDR3 runs 14 residues. Germline loops: CDR1 MNHGY, CDR2 SVAAGI. The CDR3 loop is CASSYSQGTGELFF. The CDR3 DNA reads TGTGCCAGCAGTTACAGCCAGGGGACCGGGGAGCTGTTTTTT.

The rearrangement joins TRBV20-1 to TRBJ2-7; D uncertain. The V and J ends lost 0 bases and 12 bases respectively, with 12 bases between them. This CDR3 comprises 11 residues. Germline V gives CDR1 DFQATT, CDR2 SNEGSKA (reference sequence). CDR3 protein: CSARDRVRTYF. As DNA, the CDR3 is TGCAGTGCTAGAGATAGGGTTAGGACGTACTTC.

This clonotype was counted many times. V and J are TRBV2 and TRBJ2-2; D is undetermined. The length of the CDR3 is 15 residues. CDR1 is SNHLY, CDR2 FYNNEI, per germline. Trimming stripped 4 bases from V and 2 bases from J, with 11 bases between. The CDR3 nucleotides are TGTGCCAGCAGTGCGCAGGCTCCTAACACCGGGGAGCTGTTTTTT. Translating gives CASSAQAPNTGELFF.

This clonotype was detected many times. The rearrangement joins TRBV3-1 to TRBJ1-5, with D possibly matching TRBD1 (6 bases). V lost 3 bases to trimming and J lost 6 bases, with 6 bases between them. The germline CDR1 and CDR2 sequences are LGHDT and YNNKEL (reference sequence). This CDR3 is 12 amino acids long. In nucleotides, the CDR3 is TGTGCCAGCAGCCAGGGGGCTCAGCCCCAGCATTTT. It encodes CASSQGAQPQHF.

As to this clonotype: A much larger clonotype is one base distant, so this may be a read error. This sequence joins TRBV27 and TRBJ2-7; tentative D call: TRBD2 (5 bases). Germline V gene lookup returns CDR1 MNHEY and CDR2 SMNVEV (reference sequence). The CDR3 is 15 amino acids. V shed 7 bases and J shed 2 bases, with 18 bases lying between them. The CDR3 DNA follows: TGTGCCAGCACCCTCCGGGAACCCCGTCCCTACGAGCAGTACTTC. Translating it yields CASTLREPRPYEQYF.

In this sample, this clonotype turned up many times. The chain joins TRBV27 to TRBJ1-6, with D uncertain. Per germline, CDR1 MNHEY and CDR2 SMNVEV (reference sequence). This CDR3 comprises 15 residues. V lost 5 bases to trimming and J lost 4 bases, with 12 bases between them. The CDR3 is CASSPKPFYNSPLHF. The CDR3 nucleotides are TGTGCCAGCAGTCCTAAGCCGTTTTATAATTCACCCCTCCACTTT.

This clonotype occurred many times. The chain recombines TRBV28 with TRBJ2-5; D not resolved. This CDR3 spans 14 amino acids. V was cut by 3 bases and J by 2 bases, with 10 bases left in between. Germline CDR1 MDHEN, CDR2 SYDVKM. CDR3 in amino acids: CASSLRTLQETQYF. The CDR3, as DNA: TGTGCCAGCAGTTTGAGGACGTTGCAAGAGACCCAGTACTTC.

This clonotype occurred many times. V and J are TRBV28 and TRBJ2-2; no firm D call. Germline V gene lookup returns CDR1 MDHEN and CDR2 SYDVKM. V was cut by 6 bases and J by 0 bases, with 14 bases left in between. CDR3 length equals 16 residues. The CDR3 reads CASSSLRGANTGELFF. The CDR3 region has the DNA TGTGCCAGCAGCTCCCTCAGAGGAGCGAACACCGGGGAGCTGTTTTTT. The full variable domain, rest sourced from reference TRBV28 and TRBJ2-2, is DVKVTQSSRYLVKRTGEKVFLECVQDMDHENMFWYRQDPGLGLRLIYFSYDVKMKEKGDIPEGYSVSREKKERFSLILESASTNQTSMYLCASSSLRGANTGELFFGEGSRLTVL.

This clonotype showed up just a few times. This rearrangement joins TRBV9 to TRBJ1-1, with a possible D match to TRBD1 (5 bases). The CDR3 length is 13 residues. Germline V gives CDR1 SGDLS, CDR2 YYNGEE. Between the trimmed V and J ends, which lost 0 bases and 7 bases, there was a span of 10 bases. The CDR3 sequence: CASSVDGGDEAFF. For the CDR3, the DNA is TGTGCCAGCAGCGTAGACGGAGGGGATGAAGCTTTCTTT.

The J gene is TRBJ2-7, the V gene TRBV3-1, with 8 bases identical to TRBD1. CDR1 is LGHDT, CDR2 YNNKEL, per germline (reference sequence). The CDR3 sequence is 20 residues long. With 0 bases clipped from V and 7 bases from J, the junction kept 23 bases outside the gene matches. This CDR3 is CASSQDRALTGTGERREQYF. Written as DNA, the CDR3 is TGTGCCAGCAGCCAAGATCGGGCCCTTACCGGGACAGGCGAGCGTCGGGAGCAGTACTTC.

This clonotype was observed a handful of times. The chain uses TRBV12-3 or TRBV12-4 and TRBJ2-2, with 9 bases lining up with TRBD1. The length of the CDR3 is 16 residues. The V gene end was trimmed by 6 bases and the J gene end by 6 bases; junction bases not matched to a gene: 11. CDR3 amino acids: CASSSPGQGRAGELFF. CDR3 coding DNA: TGTGCCAGCAGCTCACCTGGACAGGGGCGAGCCGGGGAGCTGTTTTTT.

A few counts support this clonotype. This chain joins TRBV19 and TRBJ2-7, with TRBD2 matching over 8 bases. CDR3 length: 15 amino acids. Germline V gene data show CDR1 as LNHDA and CDR2 as SQIVND (reference sequence). V shed 0 bases, J shed 1 base, and the junction held 2 bases outside the gene matches. The CDR3 loop is CASSIDAGGSYEQYF. The CDR3 bases are TGTGCCAGTAGTATAGACGCGGGAGGTTCCTACGAGCAGTACTTC.

This clonotype was counted ten times or more. The chain is built from TRBV5-1 and TRBJ1-1, with TRBD1 matching over 7 bases. The CDR3 length is 15 residues. The trim removed 4 bases at V and 3 bases at J, leaving 9 bases unmatched. Germline CDR1 is SGHRS and CDR2 is YFSETQ. CDR3 residues: CASSTSSTGHTEAFF. The CDR3 DNA sequence: TGCGCCAGCAGCACCTCCTCGACAGGGCACACTGAAGCTTTCTTT.